What follows are 20 T cell receptor beta chains derived from one specimen sequenced in a study of blood T cell repertoires in COVID-19. Method: immunoSEQ multiplex PCR; TCRdb's copy keeps in-frame clones and lacks some. This table has 65,000 to 90,000 clones, roughly 83% appearing once. Material for sequencing was peripheral blood. The receptors here all came from a woman aged 55 to 70 with acute or convalescent COVID-19.

On this clone itself: The sample has other DNA sequences that encode this CDR3 too. The gene calls are TRBV19 and TRBJ1-5, with 11 nucleotides matching TRBD1. The germline V gene encodes CDR1 LNHDA and CDR2 SQIVND (reference sequence). This CDR3 is 16 amino acids long. The junction had 3 bases not matched to a gene; V was cut back by 4 bases and J by 1 base. For the CDR3, the DNA is TGTGCCAGTAGTACTAGGACAGGGGGCAGCAATCAGCCCCAGCATTTT. Translated, it gives CASSTRTGGSNQPQHF.

The gene calls are TRBV9 and TRBJ1-3; TRBD1 aligns across 8 bases. The germline gives CDR1 SGDLS, CDR2 YYNGEE. The junction had 0 bases not matched to a gene; V was cut back by 0 bases and J by 4 bases. The CDR3 consists of 14 residues. In nucleotides, the CDR3 is TGTGCCAGCAGCGTAGACAGGGGGGGAAACACCATATATTTT. It encodes CASSVDRGGNTIYF. The whole variable domain, remainder taken from reference TRBV9 and TRBJ1-3, is DSGVTQTPKHLITATGQRVTLRCSPRSGDLSVYWYQQSLDQGLQFLIQYYNGEERAKGNILERFSAQQFPDLHSELNLSSLELGDSALYFCASSVDRGGNTIYFGEGSWLTVV.

The chain is built from TRBV9 and TRBJ1-4; D is unclear. This CDR3 contains 14 residues. Germline CDR1 is SGDLS and CDR2 is YYNGEE. V lost 3 bases to trimming and J lost 0 bases, with 6 bases between them. This CDR3 reads CASSAQTTNEKLFF. The CDR3 region has the DNA TGTGCCAGCAGCGCCCAGACAACTAATGAAAAACTGTTTTTT.

The chain combines TRBV6-1 with TRBJ2-5, with TRBD2 identical over 9 bases. The CDR3 sequence is 21 residues long. The germline V gene has CDR1 MNHNS and CDR2 SASEGT. V shed 1 base and J 2 bases; nucleotides not matched to a gene: 20. The CDR3 DNA is TGTGCCAGCAGTGAAGAGATGGTCCGAGGGGGATTTGGACTAGCGCAAGAGACCCAGTACTTC. Translating it yields CASSEEMVRGGFGLAQETQYF.

The chain is built from TRBV11-2 and TRBJ2-3, with D tentatively TRBD1 (5 bases). The germline gives CDR1 SGHAT, CDR2 FQNNGV. This CDR3 has 15 amino acids. V lost 3 bases and J 2 bases, leaving 12 bases between the germline ends. The CDR3 reads CASSFQGGHTDTQYF. The CDR3 region has the DNA TGTGCCAGCAGCTTCCAGGGCGGTCACACAGATACGCAGTATTTT.

This clone was found once. This rearrangement joins TRBV25-1 to TRBJ2-1; D not resolved. V was clipped by 8 bases and J by 5 bases, with 7 bases between them. The germline V gene has CDR1 MGHDK and CDR2 SYGVNS. The CDR3 loop spans 11 amino acids. The CDR3 loop reads CASALHNEQFF. The CDR3 DNA sequence: TGTGCCAGCGCTCTACACAATGAGCAGTTCTTC.

The chain links TRBV19 to TRBJ2-7; TRBD2 matches at 7 bases. V lost 0 bases, J lost 12 bases, and 17 bases stayed unmatched. CDR3 size: 16 residues. Looked up from germline, CDR1 is LNHDA and CDR2 is SQIVND (reference sequence). In DNA form, the CDR3 reads TGTGCCAGTAGTATAGATGGCAGGATGCGCGGGGGAGCGACGTACTTC. This translates into CASSIDGRMRGGATYF. The whole variable domain, remainder taken from reference TRBV19 and TRBJ2-7, is DGGITQSPKYLFRKEGQNVTLSCEQNLNHDAMYWYRQDPGQGLRLIYYSQIVNDFQKGDIAEGYSVSREKKESFPLTVTSAQKNPTAFYLCASSIDGRMRGGATYFGPGTRLTVT.

V gene TRBV28 combines with J gene TRBJ1-4; 10 positions match TRBD1. Germline values: CDR1 MDHEN, CDR2 SYDVKM. V was pared by 5 bases and J by 8 bases, with 8 bases of the junction left unmatched. This CDR3 region has 15 residues. As DNA, the CDR3 is TGTGCCAGCAGTCCGACAGGGGGCGTGCGGGAAAAACTGTTTTTT. Amino acid sequence: CASSPTGGVREKLFF. Full variable domain (missing parts from reference TRBV28 and TRBJ1-4): DVKVTQSSRYLVKRTGEKVFLECVQDMDHENMFWYRQDPGLGLRLIYFSYDVKMKEKGDIPEGYSVSREKKERFSLILESASTNQTSMYLCASSPTGGVREKLFFGSGTQLSVL.

In its sample, this clone was seen once. V and J are TRBV19 and TRBJ1-3, with 7 bases lining up with TRBD1. Germline assignment: CDR1 LNHDA and CDR2 SQIVND (reference sequence). This CDR3 is 14 amino acids long. Germline trimming cut 5 bases from V and 7 bases from J; bases unmatched to any gene: 8. The CDR3 is CASSQTQGRNTIYF. Written as DNA, the CDR3 is TGTGCCAGTAGTCAAACACAGGGGAGGAACACCATATATTTT. The full variable domain, in which reference TRBV19 and TRBJ1-3 provide the parts outside the CDR3, is DGGITQSPKYLFRKEGQNVTLSCEQNLNHDAMYWYRQDPGQGLRLIYYSQIVNDFQKGDIAEGYSVSREKKESFPLTVTSAQKNPTAFYLCASSQTQGRNTIYFGEGSWLTVV.

This clone came up a few times. The rearrangement links TRBV7-2 to TRBJ1-6; D uncertain. Deletions cut 5 bases from V and 10 bases from J, with 21 bases between. CDR1 is SGHTA and CDR2 is FQGNSA in the germline V gene. The CDR3 length is 16 residues. The CDR3 region has the DNA TGTGCCAGCAGCCAACTAGGGCCAGGATCGAGGTCACCCCTCCACTTT. It codes for CASSQLGPGSRSPLHF.

This chain connects TRBV5-1 to TRBJ2-2, with 8 bases lining up with TRBD1. The CDR3 covers 15 residues. CDR1 SGHRS and CDR2 YFSETQ come from the germline V gene. The V gene end was trimmed by 1 base and the J gene end by 7 bases; junction bases not matched to a gene: 6. CDR3 loop: CASSLMQGAVGELFF. The CDR3 DNA reads as TGCGCCAGCAGCTTGATGCAGGGGGCGGTCGGGGAGCTGTTTTTT.

This CDR3 reads CASSLSGSVRETQYF. In DNA, the CDR3 is TGTGCCAGCAGCTTGTCAGGGTCCGTTAGAGAGACCCAGTACTTC. The chain uses TRBV5-4 and TRBJ2-5; D might be TRBD1 (5 bases). V lost 1 base, J lost 4 bases, and 14 bases lay in between. CDR1 is SGHNT, CDR2 YYREEE, per germline (reference sequence). This CDR3 has 15 amino acids.

CDR3 residues: CASTSQGRGYYTF. CDR3 coding DNA: TGTGCCAGCACCTCACAGGGGCGCGGGTACTACACCTTC. The chain couples TRBV7-9 to TRBJ1-2; 7 bases are a match to TRBD1. Germline V lookup: CDR1 SEHNR, CDR2 FQNEAQ (reference sequence). The ends lost 7 bases at V and 10 bases at J; junction bases unmatched: 12. The CDR3 spans 13 residues.

The chain combines TRBV5-1 with TRBJ2-1, with D tentatively TRBD2 (6 bases). This CDR3 comprises 16 residues. The V and J ends lost 0 bases and 2 bases respectively, with 12 bases between them. Germline CDR1 SGHRS, CDR2 YFSETQ. CDR3 nucleotides: TGCGCCAGCAGCTTGGGGGGGGATAGCCCCTACAATGAGCAGTTCTTC. This translates into CASSLGGDSPYNEQFF.

This clone was counted between two and nine times. The J gene is TRBJ2-2, the V gene TRBV6-1, with no clear D. V was pared by 8 bases and J by 6 bases, with 10 bases between. Germline V gene sequence: CDR1 MNHNS, CDR2 SASEGT. This CDR3 is 12 amino acids long. CDR3 DNA sequence: TGTGCCAGCGCTGGAACAGCCGGGGAGCTGTTTTTT. Its protein is CASAGTAGELFF.

The CDR3 DNA is TGTGCCACCAGCAGCCCAGGTGATCCCTATGGCTACACCTTC. Translation gives CATSSPGDPYGYTF. The chain carries TRBV15 and TRBJ1-2; D is unresolved. The CDR3 spans 14 residues. V gave up 3 bases and J gave up 4 bases, with 12 bases separating them. CDR1 is LNHNV and CDR2 is YYDKDF in the germline V gene (reference sequence).

The CDR3 here is CASSVSTGGLYNEQFF. The CDR3 DNA reads TGTGCCAGCAGCGTATCCACCGGCGGCCTTTACAATGAGCAGTTCTTC. This chain uses TRBV9 with TRBJ2-1; D is unclear. The germline V gene has CDR1 SGDLS and CDR2 YYNGEE. This CDR3 has 16 residues. The ends were cut back, 1 base at V and 4 bases at J, with 15 bases in the middle.

V and J are TRBV7-9 and TRBJ2-7; possibly TRBD1 for D (5 bases). Germline V gene lookup returns CDR1 SEHNR and CDR2 FQNEAQ (reference sequence). This CDR3 contains 13 residues. Trimming removed 3 bases from V and 3 bases from J, with 9 bases in between. The CDR3 DNA reads as TGTGCCAGCAGCTTCCAGGGTAGCTACGAGCAGTACTTC. Protein product: CASSFQGSYEQYF.

This clone was counted once. The gene calls are TRBV6-5 and TRBJ2-7; 9 bases fit TRBD1. Trimming cost V 5 bases and J 4 bases; bases outside gene matches: 6. The CDR3 has 14 amino acids. Germline V gene data show CDR1 as MNHEY and CDR2 as SVGAGI. CDR3 sequence (DNA): TGTGCCAGCAGTCAGGGGACAGGGACTTACGAGCAGTACTTC. Residues: CASSQGTGTYEQYF.

This sequence joins TRBV30 and TRBJ1-3; unclear D gene. The CDR3 runs to 13 residues. The V end lost 5 bases, the J end lost 4 bases, and 12 bases lay between the germline ends. Germline V gene sequence: CDR1 GTSNPN, CDR2 SVGIG (reference sequence). In DNA, the CDR3 is TGTGCCTGGGATCCGGGAAACGGAAACACCATATATTTT. Protein sequence: CAWDPGNGNTIYF. The whole variable domain, remainder taken from reference TRBV30 and TRBJ1-3, is SQTIHQWPATLVQPVGSPLSLECTVEGTSNPNLYWYRQAAGRGLQLLFYSVGIGQISSEVPQNLSASRPQDRQFILSSKKLLLSDSGFYLCAWDPGNGNTIYFGEGSWLTVV.